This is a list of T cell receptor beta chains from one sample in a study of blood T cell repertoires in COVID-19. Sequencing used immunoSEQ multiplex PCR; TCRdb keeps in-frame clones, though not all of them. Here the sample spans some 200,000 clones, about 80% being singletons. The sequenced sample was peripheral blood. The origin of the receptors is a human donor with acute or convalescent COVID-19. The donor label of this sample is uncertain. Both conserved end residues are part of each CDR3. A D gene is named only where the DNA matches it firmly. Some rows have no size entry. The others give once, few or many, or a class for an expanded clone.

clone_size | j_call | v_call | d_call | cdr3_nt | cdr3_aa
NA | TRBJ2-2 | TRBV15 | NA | TGTGCCACCAGCAGAGTAAGCGGAGGCGCCGGGGAGCTGTTTTTT | CATSRVSGGAGELFF
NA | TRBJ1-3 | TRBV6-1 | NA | TGTGCCAGCAGTGAAGCGCCAGGGCGGCACACCATATATTTT | CASSEAPGRHTIYF
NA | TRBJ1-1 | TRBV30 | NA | TGTGCCTGGAGTCTCGGAGGGGTTATTACCACTGAAGCTTTCTTT | CAWSLGGVITTEAFF
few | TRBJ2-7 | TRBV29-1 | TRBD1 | TGCAGCGTTTCTCCCGACAGGGGGGGGAACGAGCAGTACTTC | CSVSPDRGGNEQYF
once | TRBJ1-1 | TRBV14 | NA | TGTGCCCGGGGGGGGGCAAACACTGAAGCTTTCTTT | CARGGANTEAFF
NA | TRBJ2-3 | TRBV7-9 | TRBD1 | TGTGCCAGCAGCGCCGGGACAGGGGTAACAGATACGCAGTATTTT | CASSAGTGVTDTQYF
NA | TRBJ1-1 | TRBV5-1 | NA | TGCGCCAGCAGCTTGGCCTCGGGTGTAAACACTGAAGCTTTCTTT | CASSLASGVNTEAFF
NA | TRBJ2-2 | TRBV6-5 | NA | TGTGCCAGCAGTTGGGCGCCATGGAACACCGGGGAGCTGTTTTTT | CASSWAPWNTGELFF
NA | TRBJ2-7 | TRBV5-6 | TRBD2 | TGTGCCAGCAGTCGTAGCGGGAGCCACGAGCAGTACTTC | CASSRSGSHEQYF
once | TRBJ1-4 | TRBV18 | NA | TGTGCCAGCTCACCACAGGGGACTGATGAAAAACTGTTTTTT | CASSPQGTDEKLFF
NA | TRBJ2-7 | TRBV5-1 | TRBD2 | TGCGCCAGCAGCTCTAGCGGGAGCTACGAGCAGTACTTC | CASSSSGSYEQYF
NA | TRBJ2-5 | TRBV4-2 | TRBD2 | TGTGCCAGCAGCCAAGCCTTACCCCAGGGACTAGCGGGGGGTATGGAGACCCAGTACTTC | CASSQALPQGLAGGMETQYF
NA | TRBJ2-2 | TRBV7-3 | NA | TGTGCCAGCAGCCCCAGCGGAATGCCGGGGGAGCTGTTTTTT | CASSPSGMPGELFF
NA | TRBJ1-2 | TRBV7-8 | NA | TGTGCCAGCAGCCCAACCCTGCAGGGCCAATATGGCTACACCTTC | CASSPTLQGQYGYTF
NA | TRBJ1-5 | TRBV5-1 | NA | TGCGCCAGCAGCTTGGGTGCAGGGGCCAATCAGCCCCAGCATTTT | CASSLGAGANQPQHF
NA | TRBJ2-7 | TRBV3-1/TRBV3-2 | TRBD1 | TGTGCCAGCAGCCGGGGACAGGTTGAAGTCTACGAGCAGTACTTC | CASSRGQVEVYEQYF
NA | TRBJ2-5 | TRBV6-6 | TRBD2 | TGTGCCAGCAACCGGGGGGGAGGGGGAGAGACCCAGTACTTC | CASNRGGGGETQYF
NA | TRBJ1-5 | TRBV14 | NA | TGTGCCAGCAGCCAAGCTGAGGCCCAGCCCCAGCATTTT | CASSQAEAQPQHF
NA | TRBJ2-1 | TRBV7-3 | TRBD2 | TGTGCCAGCAGCTCCGGGACTAGCCCTGGTGAGCAGTTCTTC | CASSSGTSPGEQFF
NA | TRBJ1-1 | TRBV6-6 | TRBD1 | TGTGCCAGCAGTGGTACAGGGGGCCGGGCTGAAGCTTTCTTT | CASSGTGGRAEAFF
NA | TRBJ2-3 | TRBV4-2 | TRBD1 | TGTGCCAGCAGCCAAGCGCAGGGGGCTGAGTTGAGTACGCAGTATTTT | CASSQAQGAELSTQYF
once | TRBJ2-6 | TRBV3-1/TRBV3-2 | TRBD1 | TGTGCCAGCAGCCAAGTGTTTTCGGACAGGGCTGGGGCCAACGTCCTGACTTTC | CASSQVFSDRAGANVLTF
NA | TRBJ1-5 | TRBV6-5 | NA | TGTGCCAGCAACCGGGACAACTATAGCAATCAGCCCCAGCATTTT | CASNRDNYSNQPQHF
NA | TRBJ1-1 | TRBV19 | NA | TGTGCCAGTAGGACTGGGCGAAGGGGGGGCGAGGCTGAAGCTTTCTTT | CASRTGRRGGEAEAFF
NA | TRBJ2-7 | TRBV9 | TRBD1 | TGTGCCAGCAGCGCCCGGGGACAGTTTCCCCACGAGCAGTACTTC | CASSARGQFPHEQYF
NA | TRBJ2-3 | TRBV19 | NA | TGTGCCAGTAGTATAGATGGGAGGAGAATTCACACAGATACGCAGTATTTT | CASSIDGRRIHTDTQYF
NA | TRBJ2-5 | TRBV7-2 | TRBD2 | TGTGCCAGCAGTAAGACTAGCGGGGTCGGAGAGACCCAGTACTTC | CASSKTSGVGETQYF
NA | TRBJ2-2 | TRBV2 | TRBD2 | TGTGCCAGCAGTGTAAGCGGGGGGGCTGGCACCGGGGAGCTGTTTTTT | CASSVSGGAGTGELFF
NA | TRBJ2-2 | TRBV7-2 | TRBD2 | TGTGCCAGCAGCCTTGCGGGGAGCGGGGGGGGCACCGGGGAGCTGTTTTTT | CASSLAGSGGGTGELFF
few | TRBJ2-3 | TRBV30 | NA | TGTGCCTGGAGCGCGGACAGACCCGGCACAGATACGCAGTATTTT | CAWSADRPGTDTQYF
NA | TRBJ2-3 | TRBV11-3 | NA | TGTGCCAGCAGCACGGGCACAGATACGCAGTATTTT | CASSTGTDTQYF
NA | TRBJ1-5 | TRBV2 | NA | TGTGCCAGCAGAGAGAACAGCGGTAGGCAGCCCCAGCATTTT | CASRENSGRQPQHF
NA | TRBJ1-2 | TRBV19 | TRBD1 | TGTGCCAGTAGTATAAAACAGGGGGCCGGCTATGGCTACACCTTC | CASSIKQGAGYGYTF
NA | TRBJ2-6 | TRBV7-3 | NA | TGTGCCAGCAGCCCGGGGAGCGGTGGGGCCAACGTCCTGACTTTC | CASSPGSGGANVLTF
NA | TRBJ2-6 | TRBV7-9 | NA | TGTGCCAGCAGCTTCCAGCTTCAATCGGGGGTAGCTGGGGCCAACGTCCTGACTTTC | CASSFQLQSGVAGANVLTF
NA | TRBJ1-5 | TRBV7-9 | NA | TGTGCCAGCAGCGCGGGGGATAGCAATCAGCCCCAGCATTTT | CASSAGDSNQPQHF
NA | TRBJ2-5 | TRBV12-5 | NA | TGTGCTAACGACCTAAAGGGGCAAGGAGAGACCCAGTACTTC | CANDLKGQGETQYF
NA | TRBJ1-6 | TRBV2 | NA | TGTGCCAGCAGTCGGGCAGGGAAAGACTCACCCCTCCACTTT | CASSRAGKDSPLHF
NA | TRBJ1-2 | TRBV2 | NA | TGTGCCAGCAGTGCCAGGTTCACCGTCTATGGCTACACCTTC | CASSARFTVYGYTF
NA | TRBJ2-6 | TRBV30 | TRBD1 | TGTGCCTGGAGATTGCCCGTTTTCAGGGGGCCGAGCTCTGGGGCCAACGTCCTGACTTTC | CAWRLPVFRGPSSGANVLTF